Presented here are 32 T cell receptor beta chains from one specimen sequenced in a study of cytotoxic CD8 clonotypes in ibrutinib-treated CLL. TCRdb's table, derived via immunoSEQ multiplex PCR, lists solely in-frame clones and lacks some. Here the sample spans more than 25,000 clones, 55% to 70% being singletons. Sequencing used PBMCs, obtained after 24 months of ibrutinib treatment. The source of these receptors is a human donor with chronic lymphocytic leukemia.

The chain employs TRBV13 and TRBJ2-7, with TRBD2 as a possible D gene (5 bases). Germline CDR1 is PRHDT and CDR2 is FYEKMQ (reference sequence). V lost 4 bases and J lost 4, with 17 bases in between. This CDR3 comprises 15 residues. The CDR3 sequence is CASSSSGGGWYEQYF. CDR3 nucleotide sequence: TGTGCCAGCAGCTCCTCAGGAGGAGGTTGGTACGAGCAGTACTTC. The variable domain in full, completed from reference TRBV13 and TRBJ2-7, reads AAGVIQSPRHLIKEKRETATLKCYPIPRHDTVYWYQQGPGQDPQFLISFYEKMQSDKGSIPDRFSAQQFSDYHSELNMSSLELGDSALYFCASSSSGGGWYEQYFGPGTRLTVT.

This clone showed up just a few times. The CDR3 nucleotides are TGCGCCAGCAGAGCGGGGGGGCCCACAGATACGCAGTATTTT. Protein: CASRAGGPTDTQYF. This chain joins TRBV5-1 and TRBJ2-3; 10 bases map to TRBD2. The CDR3 has 14 amino acids. V shed 5 bases, J shed 2 bases, and the junction held 2 bases outside the gene matches. Germline V gene sequence: CDR1 SGHRS, CDR2 YFSETQ.

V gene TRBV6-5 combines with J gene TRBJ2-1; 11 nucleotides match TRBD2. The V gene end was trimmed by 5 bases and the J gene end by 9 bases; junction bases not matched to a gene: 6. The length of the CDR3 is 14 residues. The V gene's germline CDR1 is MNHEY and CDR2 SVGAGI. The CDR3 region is CASSVAGGLGEQFF. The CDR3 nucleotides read TGTGCCAGCAGTGTAGCGGGGGGGCTCGGTGAGCAGTTCTTC.

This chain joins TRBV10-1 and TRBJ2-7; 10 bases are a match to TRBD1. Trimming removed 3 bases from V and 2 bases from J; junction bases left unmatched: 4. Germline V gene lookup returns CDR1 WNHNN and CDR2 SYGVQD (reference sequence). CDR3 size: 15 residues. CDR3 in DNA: TGCGCCAGCAGTGACGGCGGACAGGGGGCCTACGAGCAGTACTTC. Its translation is CASSDGGQGAYEQYF.

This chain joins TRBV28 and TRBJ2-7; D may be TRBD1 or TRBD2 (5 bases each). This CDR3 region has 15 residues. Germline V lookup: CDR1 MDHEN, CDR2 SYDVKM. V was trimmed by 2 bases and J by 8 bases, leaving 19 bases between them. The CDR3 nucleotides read TGTGCCAGCAGTTTAGAGACGGTTGGGACGGGAAAGCAGTACTTC. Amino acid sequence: CASSLETVGTGKQYF.

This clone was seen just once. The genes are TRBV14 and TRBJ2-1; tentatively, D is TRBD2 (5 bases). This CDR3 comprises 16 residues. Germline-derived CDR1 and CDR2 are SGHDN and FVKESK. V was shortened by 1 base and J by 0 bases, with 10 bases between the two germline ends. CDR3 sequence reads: CASSQASWSSYNEQFF. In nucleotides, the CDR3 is TGTGCCAGCAGCCAAGCTAGCTGGAGCTCCTACAATGAGCAGTTCTTC.

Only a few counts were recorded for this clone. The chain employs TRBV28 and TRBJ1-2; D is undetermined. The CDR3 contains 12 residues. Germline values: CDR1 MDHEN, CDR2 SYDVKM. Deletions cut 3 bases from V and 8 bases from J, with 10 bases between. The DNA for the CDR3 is TGTGCCAGCAGTTTTCGAACAGCCGGCTACACCTTC. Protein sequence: CASSFRTAGYTF.

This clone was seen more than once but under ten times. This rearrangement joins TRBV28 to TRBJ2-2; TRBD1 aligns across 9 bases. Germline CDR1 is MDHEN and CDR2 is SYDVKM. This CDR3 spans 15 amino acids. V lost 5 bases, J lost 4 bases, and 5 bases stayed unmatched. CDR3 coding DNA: TGTGCCAGCAGTCAACAGGGGGCGGGCACCGGGGAGCTGTTTTTT. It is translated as CASSQQGAGTGELFF.

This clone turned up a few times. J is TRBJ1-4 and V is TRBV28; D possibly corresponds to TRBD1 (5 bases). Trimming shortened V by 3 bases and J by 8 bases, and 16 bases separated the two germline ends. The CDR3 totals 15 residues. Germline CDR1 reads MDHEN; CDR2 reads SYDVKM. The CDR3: CASSFGAGEREKLFF. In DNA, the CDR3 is TGTGCCAGCAGTTTTGGGGCCGGCGAAAGGGAAAAACTGTTTTTT.

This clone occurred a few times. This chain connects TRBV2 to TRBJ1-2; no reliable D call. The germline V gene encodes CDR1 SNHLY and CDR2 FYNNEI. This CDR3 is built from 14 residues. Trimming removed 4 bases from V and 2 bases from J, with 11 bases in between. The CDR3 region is CASSGALTNYGYTF. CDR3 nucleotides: TGTGCCAGCAGTGGGGCGTTGACCAACTATGGCTACACCTTC.

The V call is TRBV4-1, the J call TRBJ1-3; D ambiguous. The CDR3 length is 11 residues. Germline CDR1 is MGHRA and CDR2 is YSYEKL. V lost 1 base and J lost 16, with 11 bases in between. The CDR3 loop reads CASSQARTFYF. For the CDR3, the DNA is TGCGCCAGCAGCCAAGCTCGGACCTTTTATTTT.

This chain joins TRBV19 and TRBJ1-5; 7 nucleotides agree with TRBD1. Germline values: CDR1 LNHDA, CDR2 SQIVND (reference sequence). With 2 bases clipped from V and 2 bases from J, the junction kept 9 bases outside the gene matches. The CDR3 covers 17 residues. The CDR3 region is CASSILSTGTGNQPQHF. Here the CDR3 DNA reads TGTGCCAGTAGTATATTATCGACAGGGACGGGCAATCAGCCCCAGCATTTT.

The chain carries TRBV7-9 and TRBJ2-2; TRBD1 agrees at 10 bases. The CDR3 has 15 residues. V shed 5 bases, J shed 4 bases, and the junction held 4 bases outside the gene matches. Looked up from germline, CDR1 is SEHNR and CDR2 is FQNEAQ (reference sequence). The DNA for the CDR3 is TGTGCCAGCAGCACCAGGACAGGGGGCACCGGGGAGCTGTTTTTT. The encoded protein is CASSTRTGGTGELFF.

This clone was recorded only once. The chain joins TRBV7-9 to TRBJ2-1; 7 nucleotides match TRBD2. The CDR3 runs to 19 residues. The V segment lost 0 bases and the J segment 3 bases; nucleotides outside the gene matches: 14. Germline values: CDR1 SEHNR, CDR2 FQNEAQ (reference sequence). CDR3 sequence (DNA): TGTGCCAGCAGCTTAGCGCTTGGTAGGGCTAGCGGCTTCTACAATGAGCAGTTCTTC. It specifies CASSLALGRASGFYNEQFF.

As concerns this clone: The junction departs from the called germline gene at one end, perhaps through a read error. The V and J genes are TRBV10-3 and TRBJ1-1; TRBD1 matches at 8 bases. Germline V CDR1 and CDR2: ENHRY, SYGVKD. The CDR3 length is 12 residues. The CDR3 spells CAISEYQGAGNF. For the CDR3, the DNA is TGTGCCATCAGTGAGTACCAGGGGGCAGGAAACTTT.

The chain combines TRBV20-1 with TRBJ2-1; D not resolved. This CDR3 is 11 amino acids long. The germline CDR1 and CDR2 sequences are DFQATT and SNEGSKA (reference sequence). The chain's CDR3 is CSRVHYNEQFF. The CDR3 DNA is TGCAGCCGGGTCCACTACAATGAGCAGTTCTTC.

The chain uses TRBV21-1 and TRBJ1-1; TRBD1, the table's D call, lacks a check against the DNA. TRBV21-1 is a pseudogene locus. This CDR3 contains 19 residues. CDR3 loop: CASRFTPAQAGGANTEAFF. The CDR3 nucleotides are TGTGCCAGCCGATTCACTCCGGCCCAGGCAGGGGGCGCGAACACTGAAGCTTTCTTT.

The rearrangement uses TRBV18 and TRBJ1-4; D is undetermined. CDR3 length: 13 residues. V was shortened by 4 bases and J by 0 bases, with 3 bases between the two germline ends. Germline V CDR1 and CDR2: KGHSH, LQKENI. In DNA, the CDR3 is TGTGCCAGCTCACAGTCAACTAATGAAAAACTGTTTTTT. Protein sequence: CASSQSTNEKLFF.

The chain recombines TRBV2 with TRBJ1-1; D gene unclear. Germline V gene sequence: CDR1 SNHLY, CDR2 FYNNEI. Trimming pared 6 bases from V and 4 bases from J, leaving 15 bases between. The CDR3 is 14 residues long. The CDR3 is CASRVEGEGTEAFF. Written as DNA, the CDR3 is TGTGCCAGCAGAGTAGAGGGCGAGGGCACTGAAGCTTTCTTT.

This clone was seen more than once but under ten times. The DNA of the CDR3 is TGCGCCAGCAGGATAGCGGGGAACTACGAGCAGTACTTC. It specifies CASRIAGNYEQYF. V is TRBV5-1 and J is TRBJ2-7; 8 nucleotides line up with TRBD2. V shed 5 bases, J shed 3 bases, and the junction held 4 bases outside the gene matches. The CDR3 covers 13 residues. Germline-derived CDR1 and CDR2 are SGHRS and YFSETQ.

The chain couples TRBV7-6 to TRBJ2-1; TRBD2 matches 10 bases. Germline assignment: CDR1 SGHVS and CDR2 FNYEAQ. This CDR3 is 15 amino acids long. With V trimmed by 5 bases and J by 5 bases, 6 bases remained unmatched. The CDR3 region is CASSPERGGHNEQFF. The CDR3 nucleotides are TGTGCCAGCAGCCCTGAGCGGGGGGGCCACAATGAGCAGTTCTTC.

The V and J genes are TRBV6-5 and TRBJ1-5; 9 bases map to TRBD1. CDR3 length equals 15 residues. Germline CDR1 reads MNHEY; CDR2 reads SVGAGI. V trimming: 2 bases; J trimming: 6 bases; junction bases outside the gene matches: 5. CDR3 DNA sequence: TGTGCCAGCAGTTACACATACAGGGGGCCTCAGCCCCAGCATTTT. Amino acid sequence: CASSYTYRGPQPQHF.

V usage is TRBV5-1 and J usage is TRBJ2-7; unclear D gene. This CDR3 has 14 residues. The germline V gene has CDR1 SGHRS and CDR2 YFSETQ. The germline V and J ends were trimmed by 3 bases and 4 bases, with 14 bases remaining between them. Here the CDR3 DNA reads TGCGCCAGCAGCTCCCCCCTTCATGGTTACGAGCAGTACTTC. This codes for CASSSPLHGYEQYF.

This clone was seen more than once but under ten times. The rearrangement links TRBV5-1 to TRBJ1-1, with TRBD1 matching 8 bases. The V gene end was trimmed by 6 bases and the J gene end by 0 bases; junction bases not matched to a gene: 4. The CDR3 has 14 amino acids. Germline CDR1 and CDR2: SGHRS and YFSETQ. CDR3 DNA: TGCGCCAGCAAATCACAGGGGGTGAACACTGAAGCTTTCTTT. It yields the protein CASKSQGVNTEAFF.

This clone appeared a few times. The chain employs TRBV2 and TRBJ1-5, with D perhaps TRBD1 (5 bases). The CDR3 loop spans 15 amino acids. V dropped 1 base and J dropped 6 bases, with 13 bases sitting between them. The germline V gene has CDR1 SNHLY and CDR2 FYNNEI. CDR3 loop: CASSEVQGRGQPQHF. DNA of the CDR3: TGTGCCAGCAGTGAAGTTCAGGGTAGGGGTCAGCCCCAGCATTTT.

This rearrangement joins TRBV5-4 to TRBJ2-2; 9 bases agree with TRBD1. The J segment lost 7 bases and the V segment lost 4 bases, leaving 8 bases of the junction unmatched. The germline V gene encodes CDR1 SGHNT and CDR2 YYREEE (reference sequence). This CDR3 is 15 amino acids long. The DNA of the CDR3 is TGTGCCAGCAGCCAGGCAACAGGGGGCGTCGGGGAGCTGTTTTTT. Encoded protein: CASSQATGGVGELFF.

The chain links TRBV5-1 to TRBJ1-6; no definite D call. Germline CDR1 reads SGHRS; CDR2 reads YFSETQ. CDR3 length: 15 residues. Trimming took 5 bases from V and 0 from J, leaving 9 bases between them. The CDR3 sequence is CASRIQSSYNSPLHF. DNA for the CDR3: TGCGCCAGCAGGATACAGAGCTCCTATAATTCACCCCTCCACTTT.

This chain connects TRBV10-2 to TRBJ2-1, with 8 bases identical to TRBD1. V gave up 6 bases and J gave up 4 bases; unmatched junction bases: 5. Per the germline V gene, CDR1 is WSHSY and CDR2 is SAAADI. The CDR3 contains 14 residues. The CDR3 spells CASRRDRSYNEQFF. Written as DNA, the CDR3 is TGCGCCAGCAGAAGGGACAGGAGTTACAATGAGCAGTTCTTC.

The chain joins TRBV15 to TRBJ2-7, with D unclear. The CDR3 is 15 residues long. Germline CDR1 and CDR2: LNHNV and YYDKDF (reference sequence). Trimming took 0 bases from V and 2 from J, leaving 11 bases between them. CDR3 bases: TGTGCCACCAGCAGAGATTACAAAGAAACCTACGAGCAGTACTTC. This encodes CATSRDYKETYEQYF.

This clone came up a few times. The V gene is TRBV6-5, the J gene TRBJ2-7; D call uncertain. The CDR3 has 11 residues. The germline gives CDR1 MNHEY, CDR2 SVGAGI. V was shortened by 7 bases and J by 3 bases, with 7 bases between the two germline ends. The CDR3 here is CASTDNYEQYF. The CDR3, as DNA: TGTGCCAGCACCGACAACTACGAGCAGTACTTC.

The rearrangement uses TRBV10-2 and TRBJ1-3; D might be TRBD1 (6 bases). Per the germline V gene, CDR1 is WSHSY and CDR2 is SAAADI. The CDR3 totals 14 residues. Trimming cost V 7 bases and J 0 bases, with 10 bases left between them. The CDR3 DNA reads TGCGCCAGCACCCGACAGGACTCTGGAAACACCATATATTTT. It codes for CASTRQDSGNTIYF.

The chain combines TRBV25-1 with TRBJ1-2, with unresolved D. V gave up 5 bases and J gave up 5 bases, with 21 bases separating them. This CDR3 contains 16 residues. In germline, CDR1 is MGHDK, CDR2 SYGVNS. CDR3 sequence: CASSYSTGIGSYGYTF. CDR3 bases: TGTGCCAGCAGTTACTCCACCGGGATAGGCAGTTATGGCTACACCTTC.